This T cell receptor (beta chain) was documented in a study of blood T cell repertoires in COVID-19. Across the whole study: Donors in the United States, Italy and Spain gave samples during acute or convalescent COVID-19.

V was clipped by 2 bases and J by 6 bases; unmatched bases: 7. The CDR3 runs to 16 residues. Germline V CDR1 and CDR2: SNHLY, FYNNEI. Authors' methods: The authors estimated nucleated cell counts from reference gene primer amplification. The data were produced by immunoSEQ multiplex PCR, yet TCRdb's version contains in-frame clones alone and is incomplete. That table gives V, J and clone size, and the DNA gave D and trimming. The sample holds 110,000 or so clones; roughly 85% are singletons and the top ten take about 6.1%. The chain is built from TRBV2 and TRBJ1-5, with 10 bases matching TRBD1. Sequencing was carried out using peripheral blood. The TCR comes from an older woman with COVID-19, enrolled during active disease. CDR3 sequence (DNA): TGTGCCAGCAGTGAAACGACAGGGGGCGCGAGTCAGCCCCAGCATTTT. This gives the protein CASSETTGGASQPQHF. The variable domain in full, with the rest retrieved from reference TRBV2 and TRBJ1-5, is EPEVTQTPSHQVTQMGQEVILRCVPISNHLYFYWYRQILGQKVEFLVSFYNNEISEKSEIFDDQFSVERPDGSNFTLKIRSTKLEDSAMYFCASSETTGGASQPQHFGDGTRLSIL.